The next 14 T cell receptor beta chains were all read from a single sample in a study of regulatory T cells in long-lasting Graves disease. CDR3-region Arm-PCR and iRepertoire HTBI primers produced the TCR beta libraries. TCRdb re-called the multiplex PCR reads through MiXCR, storing one row per CDR3 protein. The repertoire holds about 450,000 distinct CDR3 sequences, with about 16% as singletons. Indicated time point: newly diagnosed GD, antithyroid drugs for less than 3 months. Extracted PBMC RNA gave rise to the TCR library. This sample also belongs to another study, concerning T cells in Graves' hyperthyroidism and ophthalmopathy.

The sequences come from peripheral blood mononuclear cells (PBMCs), collected at new diagnosis, from a patient treated with antithyroid drugs. These receptors were obtained from a woman aged 25 to 45 with Graves disease.

The CDR3 DNA follows: TGTGCCAGCAGCGTAGGGGCCTCTGGGGCCAACGTCCTGACTTTC. Translated, it gives CASSVGASGANVLTF. V and J are TRBV9 and TRBJ2-6; D not resolved. This CDR3 is 15 amino acids long. Germline V lookup: CDR1 SGDLS, CDR2 YYNGEE. Trimming shortened V by 0 bases and J by 0 bases, and 4 bases separated the two germline ends. The full variable domain, with the rest looked up from reference TRBV9 and TRBJ2-6, is DSGVTQTPKHLITATGQRVTLRCSPRSGDLSVYWYQQSLDQGLQFLIQYYNGEERAKGNILERFSAQQFPDLHSELNLSSLELGDSALYFCASSVGASGANVLTFGAGSRLTVL.

Many counts were recorded for this clonotype. CDR3 bases: TGCAGCGTTGAACGACGGCCCTACGAGCAGTACTTC. As protein: CSVERRPYEQYF. V gene TRBV29-1 combines with J gene TRBJ2-7; D gene uncertain. Trimming removed 2 bases from V and 2 bases from J, with 7 bases in between. The CDR3 length is 12 residues. Germline V gene data show CDR1 as SQVTM and CDR2 as ANQGSEA.

This clonotype was counted many times. The rearrangement joins TRBV2 to TRBJ1-2; weak D call: TRBD1 (5 bases). The V end lost 4 bases, the J end lost 8 bases, and 8 bases lay between the germline ends. Germline-derived CDR1 and CDR2 are SNHLY and FYNNEI. The CDR3 extends over 11 amino acids. CDR3 protein: CASSVGEGYTF. The CDR3 DNA is TGTGCCAGCAGTGTGGGGGAGGGCTACACCTTC.

This sequence joins TRBV7-9 and TRBJ2-1; D possibly corresponds to TRBD1 (5 bases). Germline CDR1 reads SEHNR; CDR2 reads FQNEAQ (reference sequence). This CDR3 has 13 residues. Trimming took 5 bases from V and 7 from J, leaving 12 bases between them. The CDR3 sequence is CASSPMGRNEQFF. The CDR3 region has the DNA TGTGCCAGCAGCCCCATGGGGCGGAATGAGCAGTTCTTC. The full variable domain, in which reference TRBV7-9 and TRBJ2-1 provide the parts outside the CDR3, is DTGVSQNPRHKITKRGQNVTFRCDPISEHNRLYWYRQTLGQGPEFLTYFQNEAQLEKSRLLSDRFSAERPKGSFSTLEIQRTEQGDSAMYLCASSPMGRNEQFFGPGTRLTVL.

This clonotype was seen repeatedly, ten times or more. The chain is built from TRBV6-5 and TRBJ2-1; D is unresolved. With 1 base removed from V and 5 bases from J, the gap between germline ends came to 6 bases. Germline V CDR1 and CDR2: MNHEY, SVGAGI. This CDR3 has 13 residues. The CDR3 sequence: CASSYLSHNEQFF. CDR3 nucleotide sequence: TGTGCCAGCAGTTACTTAAGTCACAATGAGCAGTTCTTC.

In this sample, this clonotype turned up many times. The chain combines TRBV7-9 with TRBJ2-1; perhaps TRBD1 as D (6 bases). In germline, CDR1 is SEHNR, CDR2 FQNEAQ (reference sequence). This CDR3 is built from 12 residues. Trimming stripped 4 bases from V and 11 bases from J, with 12 bases between. The CDR3 DNA follows: TGTGCCAGCAGCTCTGGACAGCCTCAGCAGTTCTTC. Translated, it gives CASSSGQPQQFF.

The chain uses TRBV4-1 and TRBJ1-5, with D unclear. Germline V gene lookup returns CDR1 MGHRA and CDR2 YSYEKL. The CDR3 spans 17 residues. The V and J ends lost 0 bases and 8 bases respectively, with 20 bases between them. CDR3 sequence reads: CASSQEAQRGSVEPQHF. CDR3 DNA: TGCGCCAGCAGCCAAGAGGCTCAGCGTGGTTCGGTTGAGCCCCAGCATTTT.

This clonotype was observed many times. The gene calls are TRBV6-2 or TRBV6-3 and TRBJ2-5; 9 bases are shared with TRBD1. This CDR3 has 15 amino acids. Germline V CDR1 and CDR2: MNHEY, SVGEGT. J was trimmed by 2 bases and V by 5 bases; bases with no gene match: 6. CDR3 region: CASSPGQGVQETQYF. CDR3 bases: TGTGCCAGCAGTCCGGGACAGGGAGTACAAGAGACCCAGTACTTC.

Many counts were recorded for this clonotype. The CDR3: CASSPSLGLVGYEQYF. The CDR3 DNA is TGTGCCAGCAGCCCCTCCCTAGGTTTAGTCGGCTACGAGCAGTACTTC. The V gene is TRBV28, the J gene TRBJ2-7; D is ambiguous. Germline V gene lookup returns CDR1 MDHEN and CDR2 SYDVKM. The CDR3 extends over 16 amino acids. V was shortened by 6 bases and J by 3 bases, with 21 bases between the two germline ends.

The V call is TRBV24-1, the J call TRBJ1-2; possibly TRBD1 for D (6 bases). From germline, CDR1 is KGHDR and CDR2 SFDVKD. This CDR3 spans 17 amino acids. V was trimmed by 2 bases and J by 7 bases, leaving 22 bases between them. CDR3 nucleotides: TGTGCCACCAGTGATTCATTTAGGGGGGGCTCACGAGGTGGCTACACCTTC. This translates into CATSDSFRGGSRGGYTF.

This clonotype was seen only a few times. This chain uses TRBV7-9 with TRBJ1-3; 8 bases align to TRBD1. CDR1 is SEHNR and CDR2 is FQNEAQ in the germline V gene (reference sequence). J lost 5 bases, V lost 4 bases, and 10 bases had no gene match. The CDR3 contains 16 residues. CDR3 residues: CASSSPGGVTRNTIYF. The CDR3 DNA reads TGTGCCAGCAGCTCTCCAGGGGGCGTCACTCGAAACACCATATATTTT.

As regards this clonotype: This may come from a read error, since a much larger clone is one base off. This rearrangement joins TRBV28 to TRBJ2-7; a possible D gene is TRBD2 (5 bases). CDR1 MDHEN and CDR2 SYDVKM come from the germline V gene. The CDR3 consists of 13 residues. V lost 7 bases to trimming and J lost 4 bases, with 14 bases between them. The CDR3 region is CASKPRGSYEQYF. CDR3 in DNA: TGTGCCAGCAAACCTAGAGGGAGTTACGAGCAGTACTTC.

A few counts support this clonotype. The chain joins TRBV4-2 to TRBJ2-7; possible D gene TRBD2, 5 bases. This CDR3 contains 17 residues. The V end was cut by 0 bases, the J end by 5 bases, with 20 bases between. Germline V lookup: CDR1 LGHNA, CDR2 YNFKEQ. DNA for the CDR3: TGTGCCAGCAGCCAAGATCTTGTGACCGCCTCGCGGGACGAGCAGTACTTC. This gives the protein CASSQDLVTASRDEQYF.

This clonotype was recorded many times. This rearrangement joins TRBV28 to TRBJ1-1, with D unclear. The CDR3 is 12 amino acids. V was pared by 7 bases and J by 8 bases, with 14 bases between. Germline-derived CDR1 and CDR2 are MDHEN and SYDVKM. The CDR3 loop reads CASTPLSDEAFF. CDR3 bases: TGTGCCAGCACCCCGTTGAGTGACGAAGCTTTCTTT.